The 23 T cell receptor beta chains below come from one sample, sequenced in a study of blood T cells in healthy people across ages. A second PCR of roughly 7 to 11 cycles used a sample-barcoded 5' primer and a J-beta primer mix. MiXCR, applied by TCRdb to the 5' RACE reads, yields one record per CDR3 protein. The sample has about 1.5 million distinct CDR3 sequences; roughly 40% are singletons. Sequences were obtained from blood. These receptors all come from a woman under 30 in good health.

The chain joins TRBV6-1 to TRBJ1-2; 10 bases are shared with TRBD1. Per the germline V gene, CDR1 is MNHNS and CDR2 is SASEGT. V was clipped by 8 bases and J by 2 bases; unmatched bases: 8. This CDR3 contains 15 residues. This CDR3 reads CASGKPGQGNYGYTF. The CDR3 nucleotides are TGTGCCAGCGGGAAACCGGGACAGGGGAACTATGGCTACACCTTC.

V gene TRBV30 combines with J gene TRBJ1-3; D gene uncertain. CDR3 length: 15 residues. The germline V gene encodes CDR1 GTSNPN and CDR2 SVGIG (reference sequence). V shed 3 bases and J shed 0 bases, with 12 bases lying between them. The CDR3 spells CAWRRPGSSGNTIYF. CDR3 sequence (DNA): TGTGCCTGGAGACGCCCTGGGAGCTCTGGAAACACCATATATTTT. The full variable domain, rest sourced from reference TRBV30 and TRBJ1-3, is SQTIHQWPATLVQPVGSPLSLECTVEGTSNPNLYWYRQAAGRGLQLLFYSVGIGQISSEVPQNLSASRPQDRQFILSSKKLLLSDSGFYLCAWRRPGSSGNTIYFGEGSWLTVV.

V is TRBV18 and J is TRBJ2-1; D gene unclear. The CDR3 loop spans 15 amino acids. V was trimmed by 4 bases and J by 4 bases, leaving 14 bases between them. Germline V gene lookup returns CDR1 KGHSH and CDR2 LQKENI. The CDR3 here is CASSQLETLYNEQFF. DNA for the CDR3: TGTGCCAGCTCACAACTGGAAACACTGTACAATGAGCAGTTCTTC.

V and J are TRBV7-9 and TRBJ1-1; D is perhaps TRBD1 (5 bases). V shed 5 bases and J shed 5 bases, with 15 bases lying between them. CDR3 size: 14 residues. The germline gives CDR1 SEHNR, CDR2 FQNEAQ (reference sequence). The CDR3 bases are TGTGCCAGCAGCCCCCTCGGATGGGGGACTGAAGCTTTCTTT. It translates to CASSPLGWGTEAFF.

V is TRBV20-1 and J is TRBJ2-1, with D possibly called TRBD1 or TRBD2 (5 bases each). V lost 1 base, J lost 7 bases, and 20 bases lay in between. Germline V CDR1 and CDR2: DFQATT, SNEGSKA (reference sequence). The CDR3 is 16 amino acids. Here the CDR3 reads CSARAPHHGTDNEQFF. CDR3 sequence (DNA): TGCAGTGCTAGAGCCCCTCACCACGGGACGGATAATGAGCAGTTCTTC.

The CDR3 bases are TGCAGTGCCCCAGGGGGTCTTGGGGCCAACGTCCTGACTTTC. This translates into CSAPGGLGANVLTF. The V and J genes are TRBV20-1 and TRBJ2-6, with 7 bases that match TRBD1. Germline CDR1 is DFQATT and CDR2 is SNEGSKA (reference sequence). The CDR3 consists of 14 residues. The V segment lost 6 bases and the J segment 3 bases; nucleotides outside the gene matches: 5.

This clonotype has a handful of counts. The V gene is TRBV3-1, the J gene TRBJ2-1; perhaps D is TRBD1 or TRBD2 (5 bases each). Trimming took 1 base from V and 0 from J, leaving 16 bases between them. The CDR3 runs 18 residues. The germline CDR1 and CDR2 sequences are LGHDT and YNNKEL (reference sequence). In nucleotides, the CDR3 is TGTGCCAGCAGCCAAGTGGGGGTTCAGCGGACCTCCTACAATGAGCAGTTCTTC. Translating it yields CASSQVGVQRTSYNEQFF.

This clonotype showed up many times. A read error may produce the germline difference seen at one junction end. The rearrangement uses TRBV5-1 and TRBJ2-1, with TRBD2 identical over 9 bases. In germline, CDR1 is SGHRS, CDR2 YFSETQ. This CDR3 comprises 16 residues. CDR3 region: CASSSSGGSSYNEQFF. The CDR3 nucleotides read TGTGCCAGCAGTTCCAGCGGGGGGAGCTCCTACAATGAGCAGTTCTTC.

For this clonotype: An end of the junction differs from the germline gene, which may be a read error. This chain's CDR3 is CASTPGLQDTKAFF. The CDR3 coding sequence is TGTGCCAGCACCCCGGGGTTGCAGGACACTAAAGCTTTCTTT. This chain links TRBV12-3 or TRBV12-4 with TRBJ1-1; D is possibly TRBD1 (5 bases). The length of the CDR3 is 14 residues.

This clonotype was picked up many times. The chain has TRBV2 and TRBJ2-7; D could derive from TRBD1 or TRBD2 (5 bases each). Near its end, the DNA agrees better with TRBJ2-5, so the J call may be wrong. Germline V lookup: CDR1 SNHLY, CDR2 FYNNEI. The CDR3 sequence is 11 residues long. The CDR3 DNA reads as TGTGCCAGCACCGATGGGGGGACCCAGTACTTC. This gives the protein CASTDGGTQYF.

This clonotype was seen ten or more times. This rearrangement joins TRBV7-2 to TRBJ2-3; the match to TRBD2 covers 11 bases. V dropped 7 bases and J dropped 3; count of bases not matched to a gene: 3. Germline V CDR1 and CDR2: SGHTA, FQGNSA. The CDR3 sequence is 14 residues long. The CDR3 DNA reads TGTGCCAGCAAGCGGACTAGCGGGACAGATACGCAGTATTTT. Protein product: CASKRTSGTDTQYF.

For the CDR3, the DNA is TGTGCCAGCAGCGTAGATGTAGCGGGGGCCTCCTACAATGAGCAGTTCTTC. Translating it yields CASSVDVAGASYNEQFF. The rearrangement links TRBV9 to TRBJ2-1; TRBD2 agrees at 9 bases. This CDR3 contains 17 residues. Per germline, CDR1 SGDLS and CDR2 YYNGEE. Trimming at V came to 0 bases and at J to 0 bases, leaving 4 bases not matched to a gene.

The chain employs TRBV28 and TRBJ2-7; possible D gene TRBD2, 6 bases. Germline values: CDR1 MDHEN, CDR2 SYDVKM. The CDR3 is made up of 14 amino acids. V was cut by 7 bases and J by 7 bases, with 20 bases left in between. CDR3 sequence (DNA): TGTGCCAGCAACCCTGCCGCGGGATCGAGGGAGCAGTACTTC. Translation gives CASNPAAGSREQYF.

The J gene is TRBJ2-7, the V gene TRBV13; TRBD1 is a possible D gene (6 bases). Germline loops: CDR1 PRHDT, CDR2 FYEKMQ (reference sequence). Trimming pared 7 bases from V and 7 bases from J, leaving 23 bases between. The CDR3 is made up of 15 amino acids. CDR3 sequence reads: CASKNQGLPYNEQYF. The CDR3 DNA is TGTGCCAGCAAAAATCAGGGGCTTCCCTACAATGAGCAGTACTTC.

J is TRBJ2-3 and V is TRBV29-1; 8 nucleotides align to TRBD2. The length of the CDR3 is 14 residues. The V segment lost 6 bases and the J segment 0 bases; nucleotides outside the gene matches: 5. The germline V gene has CDR1 SQVTM and CDR2 ANQGSEA. CDR3 sequence reads: CSVEIAGSTDTQYF. The CDR3 bases are TGCAGCGTCGAAATAGCGGGAAGCACAGATACGCAGTATTTT.

This clonotype was observed a few times. This chain uses TRBV7-2 with TRBJ2-1; the match to TRBD2 covers 10 bases. Germline assignment: CDR1 SGHTA and CDR2 FQGNSA. The CDR3 covers 15 residues. J gave up 9 bases and V 5 bases, and 10 bases lay outside the gene matches. The CDR3 loop is CASSPSSGSGVEQFF. The CDR3 DNA follows: TGTGCCAGCAGCCCTTCTAGCGGGAGCGGGGTTGAGCAGTTCTTC.

CDR3 in DNA: TGTGCCAGCAGCCCCCATTTCATGGGGTCGGGGACTAATGAAAAACTGTTTTTT. Translated: CASSPHFMGSGTNEKLFF. The V gene is TRBV9, the J gene TRBJ1-4; D gene uncertain. Looked up from germline, CDR1 is SGDLS and CDR2 is YYNGEE. V lost 4 bases, J lost 2 bases, and 21 bases lay in between. This CDR3 has 18 amino acids. Looking up the rest from reference TRBV9 and TRBJ1-4 gives the full variable domain: DSGVTQTPKHLITATGQRVTLRCSPRSGDLSVYWYQQSLDQGLQFLIQYYNGEERAKGNILERFSAQQFPDLHSELNLSSLELGDSALYFCASSPHFMGSGTNEKLFFGSGTQLSVL.

The rearrangement joins TRBV20-1 to TRBJ2-1, with 7 bases that match TRBD2. Germline-derived CDR1 and CDR2 are DFQATT and SNEGSKA (reference sequence). This CDR3 comprises 15 residues. V shed 6 bases, J shed 9 bases, and the junction held 17 bases outside the gene matches. CDR3 protein: CSAPISPGGGFEQFF. The DNA for the CDR3 is TGCAGTGCCCCCATCAGTCCGGGAGGTGGATTTGAGCAGTTCTTC.

The J gene is TRBJ2-3, the V gene TRBV2, with D perhaps TRBD2 (5 bases). In germline, CDR1 is SNHLY, CDR2 FYNNEI. Trimming took off 8 bases at V and 2 bases at J, with 11 bases between the two ends. The CDR3 extends over 13 amino acids. The DNA for the CDR3 is TGTGCCAGCGGACTGTATTCCACAGATACGCAGTATTTT. Translating gives CASGLYSTDTQYF.

There are a few counts of this clonotype. This chain joins TRBV11-1 and TRBJ1-2; D remains ambiguous. Germline values: CDR1 SGHAT, CDR2 FQDESV (reference sequence). Trimming removed 5 bases at V and 1 base at J, with 8 bases between. The CDR3 extends over 13 amino acids. Written as DNA, the CDR3 is TGTGCCAGCAGCCCTAGAATTAACTATGGCTACACCTTC. Residues: CASSPRINYGYTF.

This chain uses TRBV6-1 with TRBJ1-4; D may be TRBD1 (5 bases). Germline CDR1 is MNHNS and CDR2 is SASEGT. The CDR3 length is 15 residues. The V gene lost 7 bases and the J gene lost 4 bases, with 16 bases spanning the gap. The CDR3 sequence is CASTDPGLGNEKLFF. The CDR3, as DNA: TGTGCCAGCACCGACCCGGGACTTGGTAATGAAAAACTGTTTTTT.

The J gene is TRBJ1-5, the V gene TRBV4-1, with D maybe TRBD1 (6 bases). The CDR3 contains 16 residues. The V end lost 1 base, the J end lost 3 bases, and 13 bases lay between the germline ends. Germline values: CDR1 MGHRA, CDR2 YSYEKL. CDR3 bases: TGCGCCAGCAGCCAAGGGTCAGGGGAGGCCAATCAGCCCCAGCATTTT. This encodes CASSQGSGEANQPQHF.

The rearrangement links TRBV21-1 to TRBJ2-2; whether TRBD2, the table's D call, matches the DNA was not checked. TRBV21-1 represents a pseudogene. This CDR3 region has 15 residues. The CDR3 DNA sequence: TGTGCCAGCAGCAGCCGGGCCTCGAACACCGGGGAGCTGTTTTTT. Protein: CASSSRASNTGELFF.